The subject of this entry is one T cell receptor (beta chain). Its antigen is unknown. The data derive from a study of OX40 agonist ivuxolimab in advanced cancers. The study's findings and limits: Also present in some nonresponders was a low level of normalized T-cell clonal expansion.

The data were produced by immunoSEQ multiplex PCR, yet TCRdb's version contains in-frame clones alone and is incomplete. This table holds about 24,000 clones, 84% found once. Trimming took 2 bases from V and 2 from J, leaving 3 bases between them. Germline values: CDR1 MNHEY, CDR2 SVGAGI. This CDR3 comprises 12 residues. V usage is TRBV6-5 and J usage is TRBJ2-5; the D is unclear. The specimen comprised CD4+ or CD8+ T cells sorted from blood, sampled in a trial of the OX40 agonist ivuxolimab. The receptor's source is an adult with an advanced solid tumor such as melanoma, head and neck, liver or kidney cancer. DNA of the CDR3: TGTGCCAGCAGTTACAGTCAAGAGACCCAGTACTTC. Translated: CASSYSQETQYF.